One sample yielded the 31 T cell receptor beta chains listed below, sequenced in a study of CD8 T cells in ankylosing spondylitis. Notes on the study in general: Blood from ankylosing spondylitis patients appeared to carry a characteristic roughly 8-variant TCR beta motif.

Their antigens are not known. TCRdb re-analysed the 5' RACE reads in MiXCR, keeping a single row per CDR3 protein. The sample yields around 390,000 distinct CDR3 sequences, 20% to 25% seen once. Sequencing was done on a sample of blood, either unsorted or a sorted T cell fraction (not recorded which). All receptors derive from a male donor with ankylosing spondylitis.

V gene TRBV21-1 combines with J gene TRBJ2-2; the DNA was not used to check the table's D call, TRBD1. TRBV21-1 is designated a pseudogene. The CDR3 spans 15 residues. CDR3 sequence (DNA): TGTGCCGGGGGGACAGGGGAAAGACACACCGGGGAGCTGTTTTTT. Translation: CAGGTGERHTGELFF.

The chain uses TRBV6-2 or TRBV6-3 and TRBJ2-1; D is ambiguous. The V and J ends lost 4 bases and 6 bases respectively, with 4 bases between them. This CDR3 spans 11 amino acids. CDR1 is MNHEY, CDR2 SVGEGT, per germline. CDR3 sequence reads: CASSFTNEQFF. CDR3 DNA: TGTGCCAGCAGTTTCACCAATGAGCAGTTCTTC.

The chain joins TRBV3-1 to TRBJ2-1; TRBD1 agrees at 10 bases. The CDR3 loop spans 15 amino acids. Germline-derived CDR1 and CDR2 are LGHDT and YNNKEL (reference sequence). V shed 3 bases and J 3 bases; nucleotides not matched to a gene: 2. CDR3 sequence: CASSHRTGGYNEQFF. CDR3 DNA: TGTGCCAGCAGCCATCGGACAGGGGGCTACAATGAGCAGTTCTTC.

This clonotype was recorded only once. The rearrangement links TRBV10-1 to TRBJ1-2; D ambiguous. Trimming removed 6 bases at V and 1 base at J, with 12 bases between. There are 14 residues in the CDR3. From germline, CDR1 is WNHNN and CDR2 SYGVQD (reference sequence). The CDR3 DNA is TGCGCCAGCAGCCCAGAGAGGATTAACTATGGCTACACCTTC. It yields the protein CASSPERINYGYTF.

This clonotype was counted a few times. The chain combines TRBV7-3 with TRBJ2-3; D is unclear. Germline CDR1 is SGHTA and CDR2 is FQGTGA. CDR3 length: 14 residues. V gave up 10 bases and J gave up 1 base, with 15 bases separating them. The CDR3 bases are TGTGCCAACCTACCGGAGATTGGCACAGATACGCAGTATTTT. It yields the protein CANLPEIGTDTQYF.

The rearrangement uses TRBV5-4 and TRBJ1-4; no clear D gene. There are 14 residues in the CDR3. The V gene's germline CDR1 is SGHNT and CDR2 YYREEE (reference sequence). V was pared by 1 base and J by 7 bases, with 11 bases between. The CDR3 sequence is CASSLWGRSEKLFF. The CDR3 DNA reads as TGTGCCAGCAGCTTGTGGGGTCGTTCTGAAAAACTGTTTTTT.

This clonotype was recorded a few times. The J gene is TRBJ1-1, the V gene TRBV2; 10 bases match TRBD1. The CDR3 spans 14 residues. Per the germline V gene, CDR1 is SNHLY and CDR2 is FYNNEI. With V trimmed by 7 bases and J by 3 bases, 5 bases remained unmatched. The CDR3 nucleotides are TGTGCCAGCACCCGGGACAGGGGTTACACTGAAGCTTTCTTT. As protein: CASTRDRGYTEAFF.

This clonotype occurred a few times. The genes are TRBV24-1 and TRBJ2-5; TRBD1 might be the D (6 bases). This CDR3 spans 14 amino acids. Germline assignment: CDR1 KGHDR and CDR2 SFDVKD. Trimming stripped 7 bases from V and 4 bases from J, with 15 bases between. CDR3 amino acids: CATRPSTGPETQYF. In DNA form, the CDR3 reads TGTGCCACCAGACCCTCAACAGGGCCAGAGACCCAGTACTTC.

The chain carries TRBV27 and TRBJ1-2, with D tentatively TRBD1 (6 bases). The CDR3 is made up of 15 amino acids. The V and J ends lost 3 bases and 2 bases respectively, with 13 bases between them. CDR1 is MNHEY, CDR2 SMNVEV, per germline (reference sequence). The chain's CDR3 is CASSFTGHANYGYTF. CDR3 coding DNA: TGTGCCAGCAGTTTCACAGGGCATGCCAACTATGGCTACACCTTC.

The chain joins TRBV20-1 to TRBJ2-7, with 9 bases identical to TRBD1. CDR3 size: 14 residues. The V gene's germline CDR1 is DFQATT and CDR2 SNEGSKA (reference sequence). J was trimmed by 3 bases and V by 4 bases; bases with no gene match: 7. CDR3 in amino acids: CSAKLRDRVYEQYF. The CDR3 DNA follows: TGCAGTGCTAAACTCCGGGACAGGGTCTACGAGCAGTACTTC.

The chain joins TRBV5-1 to TRBJ2-1, with D possibly being TRBD2 (6 bases). This CDR3 spans 13 amino acids. CDR1 and CDR2 from the germline V gene are SGHRS and YFSETQ. Trimming took off 3 bases at V and 6 bases at J, with 10 bases between the two ends. The CDR3 spells CASSSGTGNEQFF. The CDR3 nucleotides read TGCGCCAGCAGCTCCGGGACTGGCAATGAGCAGTTCTTC.

The chain is built from TRBV7-6 and TRBJ1-5, with 7 bases matching TRBD1. Germline-derived CDR1 and CDR2 are SGHVS and FNYEAQ. V dropped 5 bases and J dropped 5; count of bases not matched to a gene: 9. This CDR3 spans 15 amino acids. CDR3 DNA: TGTGCCAGCAGCCTTCTCGGGACAGATGATCAGCCCCAGCATTTT. As protein: CASSLLGTDDQPQHF.

The chain is built from TRBV13 and TRBJ1-2; possibly TRBD1 for D (5 bases). Germline V gene data show CDR1 as PRHDT and CDR2 as FYEKMQ (reference sequence). CDR3 size: 15 residues. V lost 0 bases and J lost 8, with 16 bases in between. Here the CDR3 reads CASSLGGREDSGYTF. In nucleotides, the CDR3 is TGTGCCAGCAGCTTAGGGGGCAGGGAGGATTCCGGCTACACCTTC.

V and J are TRBV2 and TRBJ2-3; no definite D call. This CDR3 is built from 13 residues. Germline CDR1 reads SNHLY; CDR2 reads FYNNEI. V lost 1 base and J 11 bases, leaving 13 bases between the germline ends. The CDR3 coding sequence is TGTGCCAGCAGTGAAGAGTTACGGGTGCAGCAGTATTTT. Its translation: CASSEELRVQQYF.

The genes are TRBV6-6 and TRBJ2-7, with TRBD1 matching over 7 bases. After removal of 5 bases from V and 5 bases from J, the junction contained 3 bases not matched to a gene. The CDR3 sequence is 12 residues long. CDR1 is MNHNY, CDR2 SVGAGI, per germline (reference sequence). The DNA for the CDR3 is TGTGCCAGCAGTACAGGGGACCACGAGCAGTACTTC. Protein sequence: CASSTGDHEQYF.

This clonotype was detected only a few times. The CDR3 loop reads CSVVQAMNTEAFF. The CDR3 DNA sequence: TGCAGCGTGGTTCAGGCAATGAACACTGAAGCTTTCTTT. This rearrangement joins TRBV29-1 to TRBJ1-1; no reliable D call. CDR1 SQVTM and CDR2 ANQGSEA come from the germline V gene. V shed 6 bases and J shed 0 bases, with 11 bases lying between them. This CDR3 has 13 amino acids. Full variable domain (missing parts from reference TRBV29-1 and TRBJ1-1): SAVISQKPSRDICQRGTSLTIQCQVDSQVTMMFWYRQQPGQSLTLIATANQGSEATYESGFVIDKFPISRPNLTFSTLTVSNMSPEDSSIYLCSVVQAMNTEAFFGQGTRLTVV.

This clonotype showed up just a few times. The J gene is TRBJ2-1, the V gene TRBV29-1; TRBD2 aligns across 8 bases. J was trimmed by 0 bases and V by 2 bases; bases with no gene match: 12. The CDR3 is made up of 18 amino acids. Germline-derived CDR1 and CDR2 are SQVTM and ANQGSEA. The CDR3 here is CSVEKREQPGGSYNEQFF. The CDR3 region has the DNA TGCAGCGTTGAAAAGCGGGAGCAGCCCGGAGGCTCCTACAATGAGCAGTTCTTC.

This clonotype appeared a few times. V and J are TRBV6-5 and TRBJ2-6; D is uncertain. Trimming took 0 bases from V and 1 from J, leaving 4 bases between them. CDR1 and CDR2 from the germline V gene are MNHEY and SVGAGI. This CDR3 contains 15 residues. The CDR3 DNA sequence: TGTGCCAGCAGTTACTCAGGATCTGGGGCCAACGTCCTGACTTTC. Translating it yields CASSYSGSGANVLTF.

This clonotype was seen a few times. The rearrangement links TRBV28 to TRBJ2-1; D might be TRBD1 or TRBD2, each matching 6 bases. Looked up from germline, CDR1 is MDHEN and CDR2 is SYDVKM. The V end lost 6 bases, the J end lost 1 base, and 10 bases lay between the germline ends. This CDR3 contains 14 residues. The CDR3 DNA sequence: TGTGCCAGCAGAGGAGGGGGATCCTACAATGAGCAGTTCTTC. Amino acid sequence: CASRGGGSYNEQFF.

The CDR3 DNA reads as TGTGCCAGCAGTAACCGGGACCGCGGTTATTACAATGAGCAGTTCTTC. It is translated as CASSNRDRGYYNEQFF. The rearrangement links TRBV6-5 to TRBJ2-1, with D perhaps matching TRBD1 or TRBD2 (5 bases each). Trimming shortened V by 5 bases and J by 4 bases, and 18 bases separated the two germline ends. Germline CDR1 is MNHEY and CDR2 is SVGAGI. The CDR3 extends over 16 amino acids.

This clonotype turned up a few times. The J gene is TRBJ2-5, the V gene TRBV5-6, with 8 positions matching TRBD2. Germline assignment: CDR1 SGHDT and CDR2 YYEEEE. The CDR3 is made up of 18 amino acids. Unmatched junction bases numbered 15, after V lost 0 bases and J lost 5 bases. CDR3 region: CASSLGTVPAGAGETQYF. The CDR3 DNA reads as TGTGCCAGCAGCTTGGGTACTGTTCCAGCGGGAGCCGGGGAGACCCAGTACTTC.

At least ten counts were recorded for this clonotype. The chain recombines TRBV28 with TRBJ1-2; D call uncertain. The CDR3 covers 13 residues. V shed 2 bases and J shed 4 bases, with 8 bases lying between them. Germline V gene data show CDR1 as MDHEN and CDR2 as SYDVKM. CDR3 DNA sequence: TGTGCCAGCAGTTTAGGCGAGCCCTATGGCTACACCTTC. As protein: CASSLGEPYGYTF.

This clonotype turned up a few times. V gene TRBV10-3 combines with J gene TRBJ2-3, with 14 nucleotides matching TRBD2. V dropped 6 bases and J dropped 6; count of bases not matched to a gene: 14. This CDR3 has 18 residues. From germline, CDR1 is ENHRY and CDR2 SYGVKD. CDR3 sequence: CAIRAAPGLAGVFDTQYF. In nucleotides, the CDR3 is TGTGCCATCAGAGCCGCGCCGGGACTAGCGGGAGTTTTCGATACGCAGTATTTT.

The chain combines TRBV28 with TRBJ2-7, with 8 bases lining up with TRBD1. Looked up from germline, CDR1 is MDHEN and CDR2 is SYDVKM. This CDR3 is built from 16 residues. Trimming at V came to 7 bases and at J to 3 bases, leaving 14 bases not matched to a gene. Here the CDR3 DNA reads TGTGCCAGCACCTTAGCCGGGACAGGCTTTTACTACGAGCAGTACTTC. Its translation: CASTLAGTGFYYEQYF.

This sequence joins TRBV6-2 or TRBV6-3 and TRBJ2-2; 10 bases fit TRBD2. CDR1 MNHEY and CDR2 SVGEGT come from the germline V gene. V lost 0 bases, J lost 4 bases, and 11 bases stayed unmatched. The CDR3 covers 19 residues. The chain's CDR3 is CASSYSGAGGPGGTGELFF. The CDR3 DNA reads TGTGCCAGCAGTTACTCAGGAGCGGGAGGGCCTGGGGGCACCGGGGAGCTGTTTTTT.

The chain couples TRBV20-1 to TRBJ2-7, with 8 bases identical to TRBD2. The CDR3 contains 12 residues. Germline V lookup: CDR1 DFQATT, CDR2 SNEGSKA (reference sequence). The CDR3 region is CGVSGRTYEQYF. CDR3 DNA: TGCGGAGTGAGCGGGAGAACCTACGAGCAGTACTTC.

The rearrangement joins TRBV6-1 to TRBJ2-7, with no clear D. The CDR3 runs to 13 residues. Trimming took 5 bases from V and 2 from J, leaving 10 bases between them. Germline V gives CDR1 MNHNS, CDR2 SASEGT. The CDR3, as DNA: TGTGCCAGCAGTAGACCTATGGCCTACGAGCAGTACTTC. It yields the protein CASSRPMAYEQYF.

The V gene is TRBV24-1, the J gene TRBJ2-2; D not resolved. V gave up 7 bases and J gave up 2 bases, with 16 bases separating them. Germline loops: CDR1 KGHDR, CDR2 SFDVKD. The CDR3 runs 16 residues. The chain's CDR3 is CATRGGRSPNTGELFF. The CDR3 nucleotides read TGTGCCACCAGAGGTGGTAGGAGCCCCAACACCGGGGAGCTGTTTTTT.

This rearrangement joins TRBV20-1 to TRBJ1-4, with TRBD1 identical over 11 bases. The CDR3 loop spans 14 amino acids. Germline V gives CDR1 DFQATT, CDR2 SNEGSKA (reference sequence). The trim removed 5 bases at V and 7 bases at J, leaving 6 bases unmatched. The CDR3 nucleotides are TGCAGTGCTGGGACAGGGGGGTCAGCTGAAAAACTGTTTTTT. Protein product: CSAGTGGSAEKLFF.

This CDR3 is CASSSPDRILYEQYF. CDR3 nucleotides: TGTGCCAGCAGCTCGCCAGATAGAATTCTCTACGAGCAGTACTTC. The rearrangement links TRBV7-2 to TRBJ2-7; D is ambiguous. V was trimmed by 4 bases and J by 3 bases, leaving 16 bases between them. The germline V gene encodes CDR1 SGHTA and CDR2 FQGNSA. CDR3 length: 15 residues.

About this clonotype: One end of the junction does not line up with germline, which may come from a read error. This rearrangement joins TRBV5-1 to TRBJ2-7, with 10 positions matching TRBD2. Per the germline V gene, CDR1 is SGHRS and CDR2 is YFSETQ. The CDR3 totals 15 residues. DNA for the CDR3: TGCGCCAGCAGCTTGGAGGGGGCTAGCGGGAGCCGACCGCACTTC. Amino acids: CASSLEGASGSRPHF. Full variable domain (rest looked up from reference TRBV5-1 and TRBJ2-7): KAGVTQTPRYLIKTRGQQVTLSCSPISGHRSVSWYQQTPGQGLQFLFEYFSETQRNKGNFPGRFSGRQFSNSRSEMNVSTLELGDSALYLCASSLEGASGSRPHFGPGTRLTVT.